Presented here are 17 T cell receptor beta chains from one specimen sequenced in a study of technical replicates of blood from a few donors. Repertoires were generated with immunoSEQ multiplex PCR, while TCRdb's copy carries only in-frame clones and drops some. The sample lists 55,000 to 75,000 clones, roughly 91% occurring once. Specimen: PBMCs. Receptors were obtained from a human donor in good health. Some clones in this sample may be carry-over from other donors' samples.

This chain uses TRBV6-5 with TRBJ1-6; D is perhaps TRBD1 (5 bases). From germline, CDR1 is MNHEY and CDR2 SVGAGI. This CDR3 comprises 14 residues. The V gene lost 10 bases and the J gene lost 4 bases, with 14 bases spanning the gap. Here the CDR3 DNA reads TGTGCCACCGCCGGGACTAAGTATAATTCACCCCTCCACTTT. It specifies CATAGTKYNSPLHF.

This clone was picked up one time. The chain joins TRBV6-6 to TRBJ1-5; no reliable D call. CDR1 and CDR2 (germline): MNHNY, SVGAGI (reference sequence). V was cut by 4 bases and J by 6 bases, with 4 bases left in between. CDR3 size: 11 residues. In DNA form, the CDR3 reads TGTGCCAGCAGTTCAGGTCAGCCCCAGCATTTT. This sequence encodes CASSSGQPQHF.

The chain recombines TRBV2 with TRBJ1-5, with D hard to call. V lost 7 bases and J lost 3, with 7 bases in between. Germline V lookup: CDR1 SNHLY, CDR2 FYNNEI. This CDR3 has 12 residues. DNA for the CDR3: TGTGCCAGCAAGACACACAATCAGCCCCAGCATTTT. The encoded protein is CASKTHNQPQHF.

The V call is TRBV15, the J call TRBJ2-5; a weak D match, TRBD2 (5 bases). This CDR3 contains 14 residues. Trimming cost V 0 bases and J 5 bases, with 10 bases left between them. CDR1 and CDR2 (germline): LNHNV, YYDKDF (reference sequence). The DNA of the CDR3 is TGTGCCACCAGCAGAGATCTGGGAGACGAGACCCAGTACTTC. This gives the protein CATSRDLGDETQYF. The entire variable domain, with the rest obtained from reference TRBV15 and TRBJ2-5, is as follows: DAMVIQNPRYQVTQFGKPVTLSCSQTLNHNVMYWYQQKSSQAPKLLFHYYDKDFNNEADTPDNFQSRRPNTSFCFLDIRSPGLGDTAMYLCATSRDLGDETQYFGPGTRLLVL.

This chain connects TRBV7-3 to TRBJ2-4; 11 nucleotides agree with TRBD2. This CDR3 is built from 18 residues. CDR1 SGHTA and CDR2 FQGTGA come from the germline V gene. The V segment lost 2 bases and the J segment 0 bases; nucleotides outside the gene matches: 6. CDR3 residues: CASSLPTSGSVAKNIQYF. CDR3 nucleotides: TGTGCCAGCAGCTTACCCACTAGCGGGAGTGTAGCCAAAAACATTCAGTACTTC.

The chain employs TRBV10-3 and TRBJ2-7, with TRBD2 matching 7 bases. The J segment lost 5 bases and the V segment lost 6 bases, leaving 4 bases of the junction unmatched. The germline V gene has CDR1 ENHRY and CDR2 SYGVKD. The CDR3 sequence is 12 residues long. CDR3 nucleotide sequence: TGTGCCATCAGCGATCGGGGGGACGAGCAGTACTTC. Protein: CAISDRGDEQYF.

The chain has TRBV5-1 and TRBJ1-2; 8 nucleotides align to TRBD1. Losses at the gene ends were 4 bases for V and 8 bases for J; bases not matched to a gene: 13. The CDR3 has 15 amino acids. Per the germline V gene, CDR1 is SGHRS and CDR2 is YFSETQ. The CDR3 DNA is TGCGCCAGCAGCGGCCCGGGACAGGTACATCAAGGCTACACCTTC. Amino acid sequence: CASSGPGQVHQGYTF. The variable domain in full, completed from reference TRBV5-1 and TRBJ1-2, reads KAGVTQTPRYLIKTRGQQVTLSCSPISGHRSVSWYQQTPGQGLQFLFEYFSETQRNKGNFPGRFSGRQFSNSRSEMNVSTLELGDSALYLCASSGPGQVHQGYTFGSGTRLTVV.

This sequence joins TRBV27 and TRBJ2-7; D is perhaps TRBD1 (5 bases). This CDR3 has 13 residues. V was trimmed by 4 bases and J by 2 bases, leaving 9 bases between them. From germline, CDR1 is MNHEY and CDR2 SMNVEV (reference sequence). CDR3 bases: TGTGCCAGCAGTTCCAGGGTTACCTACGAGCAGTACTTC. It encodes CASSSRVTYEQYF.

The chain joins TRBV2 to TRBJ1-1, with D tentatively TRBD1 (5 bases). With 0 bases removed from V and 5 bases from J, the gap between germline ends came to 13 bases. The CDR3 runs 15 residues. In germline, CDR1 is SNHLY, CDR2 FYNNEI. Here the CDR3 DNA reads TGTGCCAGCAGTGAAGCGACGAGGGGAGGAACTGAAGCTTTCTTT. It specifies CASSEATRGGTEAFF. The full variable domain, with the rest looked up from reference TRBV2 and TRBJ1-1, is EPEVTQTPSHQVTQMGQEVILRCVPISNHLYFYWYRQILGQKVEFLVSFYNNEISEKSEIFDDQFSVERPDGSNFTLKIRSTKLEDSAMYFCASSEATRGGTEAFFGQGTRLTVV.

CDR3 region: CASKGGDESGANVLTF. CDR3 DNA: TGTGCCAGCAAAGGGGGGGATGAATCTGGGGCCAACGTCCTGACTTTC. The gene calls are TRBV7-6 and TRBJ2-6; D possibly corresponds to TRBD2 (7 bases). Germline loops: CDR1 SGHVS, CDR2 FNYEAQ. The V end lost 7 bases, the J end lost 1 base, and 14 bases lay between the germline ends. This CDR3 is 16 amino acids long.

This clone has only a few counts. This chain uses TRBV10-3 with TRBJ1-1, with unresolved D. Germline-derived CDR1 and CDR2 are ENHRY and SYGVKD. The CDR3 covers 16 residues. The germline V and J ends were trimmed by 0 bases and 0 bases, with 11 bases remaining between them. The CDR3 coding sequence is TGTGCCATCAGTGAGTCCGGCTGGAGTCTGAACACTGAAGCTTTCTTT. This gives the protein CAISESGWSLNTEAFF.

V gene TRBV11-3 combines with J gene TRBJ2-5; 9 nucleotides match TRBD1. The CDR3 consists of 15 residues. Germline V CDR1 and CDR2: SGHNT, YENEEA. V was pared by 3 bases and J by 4 bases, with 6 bases of the junction left unmatched. CDR3 coding DNA: TGTGCCAGCAGCTTTGGACAGGGGATAGGAGAGACCCAGTACTTC. Amino acid sequence: CASSFGQGIGETQYF.

The rearrangement links TRBV5-4 to TRBJ2-7; 8 positions agree with TRBD2. The CDR3 covers 16 residues. V was pared by 4 bases and J by 6 bases, with 15 bases of the junction left unmatched. Germline CDR1 is SGHNT and CDR2 is YYREEE (reference sequence). The CDR3 here is CASSHDPSGSVPEQYF. The CDR3 DNA sequence: TGTGCCAGCAGCCACGACCCCAGCGGGAGTGTACCCGAGCAGTACTTC.

The chain recombines TRBV18 with TRBJ1-6; D gene unclear. There are 13 residues in the CDR3. The V gene lost 4 bases and the J gene lost 10 bases, with 11 bases spanning the gap. The germline gives CDR1 KGHSH, CDR2 LQKENI. The CDR3 is CASSRGPSSPLHF. In DNA, the CDR3 is TGTGCCAGCTCACGTGGGCCTAGCTCACCCCTCCACTTT.

The chain has TRBV7-3 and TRBJ2-3; the match to TRBD2 covers 7 bases. This CDR3 is 16 amino acids long. The V segment lost 4 bases and the J segment 4 bases; nucleotides outside the gene matches: 11. Germline V gene lookup returns CDR1 SGHTA and CDR2 FQGTGA. The CDR3 coding sequence is TGTGCCAGCAGCTCGATTGGCGGGAGAGGGTCAGATACGCAGTATTTT. It encodes CASSSIGGRGSDTQYF.

The rearrangement uses TRBV7-9 and TRBJ2-3, with TRBD1 as a possible D gene (6 bases). The CDR3 contains 16 residues. Germline CDR1 reads SEHNR; CDR2 reads FQNEAQ (reference sequence). V lost 2 bases and J lost 0, with 12 bases in between. The CDR3 region is CASSLQGPTSTDTQYF. The CDR3 coding sequence is TGTGCCAGCAGCTTACAGGGGCCGACTAGCACAGATACGCAGTATTTT.

In its sample, this clone was seen once. CDR3: CASSYSSPDTDTQYF. The CDR3 nucleotides are TGTGCCAGCAGTTACTCGAGTCCTGACACAGATACGCAGTATTTT. The V gene is TRBV6-5, the J gene TRBJ2-3; no clear D. The ends were cut back, 0 bases at V and 2 bases at J, with 9 bases in the middle. The germline V gene has CDR1 MNHEY and CDR2 SVGAGI. The CDR3 is made up of 15 amino acids.